This T cell receptor beta chain appears in the sequencing data of a study of T-cell memory formation after mild COVID-19. This CDR3 spans 12 amino acids. Trimming pared 5 bases from V and 0 bases from J, leaving 7 bases between. Germline V gene lookup returns CDR1 DFQATT and CDR2 SNEGSKA (reference sequence). With respect to this clonotype: Its specificity is not known.

TCRdb redid the calling of the 5' RACE reads with MiXCR, one entry per CDR3 protein. Found here are hundreds of thousands of distinct CDR3 sequences, about a sixth of them singletons; the top ten hold around 20%. The study's findings and limits: There was no confirmation that second-wave clones peaking on day 37 were SARS-CoV-2 specific.

The sequence was collected from a man aged 18 to 29 who had mild COVID-19 (a few samples of this study predate the infection). Cell type and time point are not known. The V and J genes are TRBV20-1 and TRBJ1-1; D not resolved. The source material was PBMCs or a T cell subset sorted from them (not recorded which). As DNA, the CDR3 is TGCAGTGCTGGCGCGGTGAACACTGAAGCTTTCTTT. It encodes CSAGAVNTEAFF.